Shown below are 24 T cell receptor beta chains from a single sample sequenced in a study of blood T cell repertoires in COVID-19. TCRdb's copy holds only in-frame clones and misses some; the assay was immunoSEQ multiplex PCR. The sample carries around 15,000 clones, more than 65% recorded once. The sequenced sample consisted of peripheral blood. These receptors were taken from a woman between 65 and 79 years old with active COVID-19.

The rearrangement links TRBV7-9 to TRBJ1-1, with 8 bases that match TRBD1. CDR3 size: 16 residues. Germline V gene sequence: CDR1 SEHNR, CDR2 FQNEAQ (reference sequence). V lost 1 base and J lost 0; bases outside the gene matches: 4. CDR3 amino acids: CASSLGDRSMNTEAFF. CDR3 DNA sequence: TGTGCCAGCAGCTTAGGGGACAGGAGTATGAACACTGAAGCTTTCTTT.

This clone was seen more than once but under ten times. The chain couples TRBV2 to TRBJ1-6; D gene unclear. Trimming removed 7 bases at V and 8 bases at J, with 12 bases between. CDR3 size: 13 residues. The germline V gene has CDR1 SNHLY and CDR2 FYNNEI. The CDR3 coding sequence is TGTGCCAGCACCGAGGTCCCATATTCACCCCTCCACTTT. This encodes CASTEVPYSPLHF.

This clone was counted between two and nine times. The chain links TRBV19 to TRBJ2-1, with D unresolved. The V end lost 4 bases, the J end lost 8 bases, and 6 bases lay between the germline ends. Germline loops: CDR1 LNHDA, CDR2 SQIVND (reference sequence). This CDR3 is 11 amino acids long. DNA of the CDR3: TGTGCCAGTAGTAACTTAGATGAGCAGTTCTTC. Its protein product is CASSNLDEQFF.

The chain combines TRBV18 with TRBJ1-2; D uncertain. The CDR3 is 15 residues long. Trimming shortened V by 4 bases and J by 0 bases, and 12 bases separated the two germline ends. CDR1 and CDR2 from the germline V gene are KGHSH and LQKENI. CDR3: CASSLQASSNYGYTF. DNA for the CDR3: TGTGCCAGCTCACTTCAGGCGTCGTCTAACTATGGCTACACCTTC.

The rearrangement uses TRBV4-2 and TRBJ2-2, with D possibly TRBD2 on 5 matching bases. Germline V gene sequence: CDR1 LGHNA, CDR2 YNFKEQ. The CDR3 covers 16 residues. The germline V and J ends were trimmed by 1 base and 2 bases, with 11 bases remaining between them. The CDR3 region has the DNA TGTGCCAGCAGCCAAGTTCTGACTAAAAACACCGGGGAGCTGTTTTTT. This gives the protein CASSQVLTKNTGELFF.

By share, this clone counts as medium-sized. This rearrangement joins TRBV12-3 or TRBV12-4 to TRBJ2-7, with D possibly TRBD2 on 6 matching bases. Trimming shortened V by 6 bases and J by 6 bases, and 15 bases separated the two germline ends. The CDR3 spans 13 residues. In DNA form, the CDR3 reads TGTGCCAGCAGGAAAACTAGCTTCGGCGAGCAGTACTTC. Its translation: CASRKTSFGEQYF.

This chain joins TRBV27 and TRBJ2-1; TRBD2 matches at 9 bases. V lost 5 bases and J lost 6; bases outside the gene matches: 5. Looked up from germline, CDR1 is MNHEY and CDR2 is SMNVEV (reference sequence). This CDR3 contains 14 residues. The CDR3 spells CASSLRLAVNEQFF. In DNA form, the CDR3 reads TGTGCCAGCAGTCTCCGACTAGCGGTCAATGAGCAGTTCTTC.

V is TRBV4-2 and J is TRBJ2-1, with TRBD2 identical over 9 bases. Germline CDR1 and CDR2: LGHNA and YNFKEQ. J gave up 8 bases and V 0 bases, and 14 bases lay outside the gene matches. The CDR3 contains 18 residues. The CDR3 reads CASSQDLAGTSYFHEQFF. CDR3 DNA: TGTGCCAGCAGCCAAGATTTGGCCGGGACTAGCTATTTCCATGAGCAGTTCTTC.

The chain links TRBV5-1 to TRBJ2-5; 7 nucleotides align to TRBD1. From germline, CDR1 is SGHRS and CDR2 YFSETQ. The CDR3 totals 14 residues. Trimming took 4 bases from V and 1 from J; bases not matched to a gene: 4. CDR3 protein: CASSDGQVQETQYF. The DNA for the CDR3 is TGCGCCAGCAGCGACGGACAGGTCCAAGAGACCCAGTACTTC.

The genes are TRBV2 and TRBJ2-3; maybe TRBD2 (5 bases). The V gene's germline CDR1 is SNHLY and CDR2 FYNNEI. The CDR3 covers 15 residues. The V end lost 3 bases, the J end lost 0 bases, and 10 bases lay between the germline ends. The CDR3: CASSEVRVSTDTQYF. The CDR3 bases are TGTGCCAGCAGTGAGGTGCGGGTCAGCACAGATACGCAGTATTTT.

CDR3 sequence (DNA): TGTGCCAGCTCCCCAGTGTACAATGAGCAGTTCTTC. This translates into CASSPVYNEQFF. J is TRBJ2-1 and V is TRBV10-3; D remains unclear. Germline assignment: CDR1 ENHRY and CDR2 SYGVKD. V gave up 10 bases and J gave up 4 bases, with 11 bases separating them. This CDR3 contains 12 residues.

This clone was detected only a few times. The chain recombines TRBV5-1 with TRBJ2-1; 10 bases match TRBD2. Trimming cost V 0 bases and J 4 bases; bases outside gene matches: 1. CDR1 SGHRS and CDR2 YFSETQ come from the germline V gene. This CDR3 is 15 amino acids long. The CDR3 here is CASSLGTSGYNEQFF. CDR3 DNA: TGCGCCAGCAGCTTGGGGACTAGCGGTTACAATGAGCAGTTCTTC. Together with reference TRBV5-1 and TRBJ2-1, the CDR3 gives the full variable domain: KAGVTQTPRYLIKTRGQQVTLSCSPISGHRSVSWYQQTPGQGLQFLFEYFSETQRNKGNFPGRFSGRQFSNSRSEMNVSTLELGDSALYLCASSLGTSGYNEQFFGPGTRLTVL.

As DNA, the CDR3 is TGTGCCAGCAGGGGGACAGGGGGAGAAAAACTGTTTTTT. Its translation is CASRGTGGEKLFF. The J gene is TRBJ1-4, the V gene TRBV2; 11 nucleotides line up with TRBD1. The J segment lost 8 bases and the V segment lost 6 bases, leaving 2 bases of the junction unmatched. The germline V gene encodes CDR1 SNHLY and CDR2 FYNNEI. The CDR3 is 13 residues long.

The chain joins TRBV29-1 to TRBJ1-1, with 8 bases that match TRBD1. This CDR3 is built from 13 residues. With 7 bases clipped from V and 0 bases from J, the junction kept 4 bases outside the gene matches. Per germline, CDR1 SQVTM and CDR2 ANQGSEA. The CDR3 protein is CSGGQELNTEAFF. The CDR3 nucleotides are TGCAGCGGGGGACAGGAGCTGAACACTGAAGCTTTCTTT. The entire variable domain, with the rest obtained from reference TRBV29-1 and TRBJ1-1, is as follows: SAVISQKPSRDICQRGTSLTIQCQVDSQVTMMFWYRQQPGQSLTLIATANQGSEATYESGFVIDKFPISRPNLTFSTLTVSNMSPEDSSIYLCSGGQELNTEAFFGQGTRLTVV.

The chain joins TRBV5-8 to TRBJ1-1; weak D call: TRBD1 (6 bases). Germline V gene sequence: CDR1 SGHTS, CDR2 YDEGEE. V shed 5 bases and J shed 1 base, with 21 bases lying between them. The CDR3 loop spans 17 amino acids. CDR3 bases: TGTGCCAGCAGACCCACAGGGAAGGGATTGAGGAACACTGAAGCTTTCTTT. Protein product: CASRPTGKGLRNTEAFF.

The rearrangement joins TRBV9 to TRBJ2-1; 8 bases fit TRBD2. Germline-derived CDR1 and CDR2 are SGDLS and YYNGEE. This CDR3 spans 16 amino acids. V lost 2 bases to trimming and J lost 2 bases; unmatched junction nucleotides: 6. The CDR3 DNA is TGTGCCAGCAGCGTGAGCCCAGCGGGAGCCTACAATGAGCAGTTCTTC. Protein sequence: CASSVSPAGAYNEQFF.

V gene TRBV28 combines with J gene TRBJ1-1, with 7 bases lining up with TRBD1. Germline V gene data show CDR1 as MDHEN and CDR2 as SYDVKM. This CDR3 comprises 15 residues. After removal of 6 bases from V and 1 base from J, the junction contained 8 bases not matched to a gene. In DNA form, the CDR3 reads TGTGCCAGCAGACCCGGACAGGCGCAGAACACTGAAGCTTTCTTT. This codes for CASRPGQAQNTEAFF.

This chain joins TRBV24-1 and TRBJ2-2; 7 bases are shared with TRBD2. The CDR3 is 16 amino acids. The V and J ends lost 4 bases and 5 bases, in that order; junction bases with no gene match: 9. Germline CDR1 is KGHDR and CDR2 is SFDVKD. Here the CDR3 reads CATSDSGQGGTGELFF. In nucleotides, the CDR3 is TGTGCCACCAGTGACTCCGGTCAGGGAGGGACCGGGGAGCTGTTTTTT.

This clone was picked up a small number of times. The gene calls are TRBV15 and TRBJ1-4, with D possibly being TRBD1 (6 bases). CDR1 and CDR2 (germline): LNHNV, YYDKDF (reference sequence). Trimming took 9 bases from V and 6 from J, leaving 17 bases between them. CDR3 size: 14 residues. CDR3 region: CATQGGGSDEKLFF. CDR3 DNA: TGTGCCACTCAGGGAGGGGGAAGTGATGAAAAACTGTTTTTT. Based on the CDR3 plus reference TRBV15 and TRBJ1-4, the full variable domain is DAMVIQNPRYQVTQFGKPVTLSCSQTLNHNVMYWYQQKSSQAPKLLFHYYDKDFNNEADTPDNFQSRRPNTSFCFLDIRSPGLGDTAMYLCATQGGGSDEKLFFGSGTQLSVL.

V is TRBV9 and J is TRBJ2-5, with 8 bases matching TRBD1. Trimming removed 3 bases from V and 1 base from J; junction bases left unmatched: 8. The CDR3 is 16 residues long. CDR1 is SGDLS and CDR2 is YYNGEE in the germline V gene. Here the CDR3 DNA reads TGTGCCAGCAGCGCTGCTACCGGGACAGGCCAAGAGACCCAGTACTTC. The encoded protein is CASSAATGTGQETQYF.

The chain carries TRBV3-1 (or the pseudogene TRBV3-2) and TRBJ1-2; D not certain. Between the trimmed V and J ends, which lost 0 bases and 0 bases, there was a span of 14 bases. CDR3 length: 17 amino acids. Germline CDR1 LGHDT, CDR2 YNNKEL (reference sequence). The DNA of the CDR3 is TGTGCCAGCAGCCAAGAGAGAGCGGGTTTAGCTAACTATGGCTACACCTTC. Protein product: CASSQERAGLANYGYTF.

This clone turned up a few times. CDR3: CASSLAGGRDEQYF. CDR3 nucleotide sequence: TGCGCCAGCAGCTTGGCGGGGGGTAGGGACGAGCAGTACTTC. The chain employs TRBV5-1 and TRBJ2-7, with 7 positions matching TRBD2. Trimming at V came to 0 bases and at J to 5 bases, leaving 5 bases not matched to a gene. Germline CDR1 and CDR2: SGHRS and YFSETQ. This CDR3 comprises 14 residues.

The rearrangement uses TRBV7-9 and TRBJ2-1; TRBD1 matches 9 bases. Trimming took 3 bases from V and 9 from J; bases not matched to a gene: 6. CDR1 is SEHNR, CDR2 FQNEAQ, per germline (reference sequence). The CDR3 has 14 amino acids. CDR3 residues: CASSFTGGGGEQFF. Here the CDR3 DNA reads TGTGCCAGCAGCTTTACAGGGGGCGGTGGTGAGCAGTTCTTC. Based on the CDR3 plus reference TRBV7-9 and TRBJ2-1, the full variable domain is DTGVSQNPRHKITKRGQNVTFRCDPISEHNRLYWYRQTLGQGPEFLTYFQNEAQLEKSRLLSDRFSAERPKGSFSTLEIQRTEQGDSAMYLCASSFTGGGGEQFFGPGTRLTVL.

The CDR3 DNA is TGCAGTGCCGGACAGGGCTATGGCTACACCTTC. Translating gives CSAGQGYGYTF. V is TRBV20-1 and J is TRBJ1-2; 8 nucleotides agree with TRBD1. Germline CDR1 reads DFQATT; CDR2 reads SNEGSKA (reference sequence). CDR3 length: 11 residues. V shed 6 bases and J 4 bases; nucleotides not matched to a gene: 1.